The sample holds one count of the clone carrying this TCR beta chain. Its target is unknown. Sequence at one end of the junction differs from germline and may be a read error. This sample is drawn from a study of graft-versus-host responses after intestinal transplantation. For the study at large: For two to four years after anti-thymocyte globulin induction, all recipients took tacrolimus and steroids.

The germline V gene encodes CDR1 GTSNPN and CDR2 SVGIG (reference sequence). This CDR3 region has 11 residues. Clones were read by immunoSEQ multiplex PCR, and TCRdb kept only the in-frame ones, dropping some. The data contain 110,000 to 150,000 clones, about 93% of them seen just once; the ten biggest clones take up roughly 0.19%. Sequences were derived from unstimulated CD4+ T cells sorted from spleen or lymph node cells, sampled before intestinal transplant. V usage is TRBV30 and J usage is TRBJ2-7; TRBD2 is a possible D gene (6 bases). The sequence derives from a human donor who received an intestinal transplant. The CDR3 loop reads CAWSVLWDLHF. The CDR3 bases are TGTGCCTGGAGTGTACTATGGGACTTGCACTTC.